The clone carrying this TCR beta chain was seen only once. Its antigen is not identified. Profiled with immunoSEQ multiplex PCR; TCRdb holds only in-frame clones, not every one. Among about 770,000 clones listed, about two thirds were seen once. This CDR3 is built from 15 residues. Germline assignment: CDR1 MNHNY and CDR2 SVGAGI (reference sequence). Trimming at V came to 6 bases and at J to 1 base, leaving 3 bases not matched to a gene. The source of the sample is a study of shared clonotypes between healthy human individuals. Study-wide results and caveats: The study's rarefaction showed incomplete sorted-subset sequencing despite large depth.

This chain connects TRBV6-6 to TRBJ2-2, with TRBD2 matching 9 bases. This receptor was obtained from a woman in her thirties in good health. The sample was memory CD4+ T cells sorted from blood. Specified subset: CD45RA-negative fraction. The CDR3: CASSSSGVNTGELFF. The CDR3 DNA reads as TGTGCCAGCAGCTCTAGCGGGGTGAACACCGGGGAGCTGTTTTTT.